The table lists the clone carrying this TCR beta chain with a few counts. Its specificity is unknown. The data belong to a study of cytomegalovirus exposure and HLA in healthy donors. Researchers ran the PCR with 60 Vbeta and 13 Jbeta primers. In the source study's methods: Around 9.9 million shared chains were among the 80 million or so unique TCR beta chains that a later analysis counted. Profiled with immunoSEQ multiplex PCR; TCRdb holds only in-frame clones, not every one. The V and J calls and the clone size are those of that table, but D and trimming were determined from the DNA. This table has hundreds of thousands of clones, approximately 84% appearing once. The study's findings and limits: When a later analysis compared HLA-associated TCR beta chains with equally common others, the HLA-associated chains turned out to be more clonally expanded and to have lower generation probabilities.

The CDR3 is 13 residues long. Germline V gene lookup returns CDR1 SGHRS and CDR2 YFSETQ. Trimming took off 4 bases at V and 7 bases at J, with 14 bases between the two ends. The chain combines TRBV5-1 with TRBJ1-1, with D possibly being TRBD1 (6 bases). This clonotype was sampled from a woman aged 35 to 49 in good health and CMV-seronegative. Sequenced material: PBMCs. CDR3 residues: CASSIEQGREAFF. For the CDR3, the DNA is TGCGCCAGCAGCATAGAACAGGGCCGTGAAGCTTTCTTT.